The clone carrying this TCR beta chain qualifies as medium-sized (0.01 to 0.1%). This entry is derived from a study of blood T cell repertoires in COVID-19. Study background: The study drew acute and convalescent COVID-19 samples from the United States, Italy and Spain. T cells, B-cell-depleted T cells, or PBMCs supplied cDNA or gDNA.

As originally analysed: The assay estimated nucleated cells by amplifying reference gene primers. Sequencing used immunoSEQ multiplex PCR; TCRdb keeps in-frame clones, though not all of them. From that table come the V and J calls and clone size; the DNA was used to work out D and trimming. The sample has more than 90,000 clones, roughly 80% seen once. The CDR3 covers 16 residues. Germline V CDR1 and CDR2: SGHAT, FQNNGV. J lost 5 bases, V lost 5 bases, and 10 bases had no gene match. This clonotype was obtained from a man aged 45-65 years with acute or convalescent COVID-19. Sequenced: peripheral blood. J is TRBJ2-1 and V is TRBV11-2; 9 bases align to TRBD1. The CDR3 loop reads CASSNPQGASDNEQFF. The CDR3 DNA reads as TGTGCCAGCAGCAACCCACAGGGGGCGAGTGACAATGAGCAGTTCTTC.